The present T cell receptor beta chain was sequenced within a study of T cells after yellow fever vaccination. The study, taken as a whole, reports: The authors detected almost none of the vaccine-responding clonotypes in sorted memory subsets on day 0.

This clonotype was recorded a few times. The CDR3 spans 15 residues. Germline CDR1 and CDR2: SEHNR and FQNEAQ (reference sequence). V lost 5 bases to trimming and J lost 3 bases; unmatched junction nucleotides: 4. In making TCR cDNA, 5'RACE template switching added a universal primer site and UMIs to it. Via MiXCR, TCRdb re-called the 5' RACE reads, giving one row per CDR3 protein. The table has 50,000 to 75,000 distinct CDR3 sequences, approximately 6% seen once; the top ten hold less than 40%. This clonotype was obtained from a man aged 18 to 30 who received the YFV17D yellow fever vaccine. Sequencing was performed on PBMCs, either bulk or a sorted T-cell subset (CD4+, CD8+, memory, or dextramer-sorted; not recorded which), taken on the day of the yellow fever booster vaccination. The chain recombines TRBV7-9 with TRBJ2-3; 11 nucleotides match TRBD2. CDR3 nucleotide sequence: TGTGCCAGCAGCAGACTAGCGGGGCTAACAGATACGCAGTATTTT. Amino acid sequence: CASSRLAGLTDTQYF.